A selection of T cell receptor beta chains follows, all from one sample in a study of T cell responses to AZD1222 COVID-19 vaccine. TCRdb's copy holds only in-frame clones and misses some; the assay was immunoSEQ multiplex PCR. The sample has 95,000 to 100,000 clones; 91% are singletons. Sample: peripheral blood, taken 28 days after the second AZD1222 dose. These receptors were taken from an adult who received the AZD1222 COVID-19 vaccine. The CDR3 runs from the conserved cysteine through the conserved F or W. D genes are given only for firm matches. Only part of the rows carry a size: once, few, many, or a class if the clone is expanded.

v_call,j_call,d_call,clone_size,cdr3_nt,cdr3_aa
TRBV12-3/TRBV12-4,TRBJ2-3,-,-,TGTGCCAGCAGCCCCACAGATACGCAGTATTTT,CASSPTDTQYF
TRBV27,TRBJ1-2,-,few,TGTGCCAGCAGTTTAACCCGGGACATAGGCGATGGCTACACCTTC,CASSLTRDIGDGYTF
TRBV9,TRBJ2-1,-,-,TGTGCCAGCAGCGTAGAAGGTTTTGGGAATGAGCAGTTCTTC,CASSVEGFGNEQFF
TRBV5-1,TRBJ2-5,TRBD1,-,TGCGCCAGCAGCCTAACAGGGGCCCGAGAGACCCAGTACTTC,CASSLTGARETQYF
TRBV9,TRBJ2-7,-,-,TGTGCCAGCAGCATAGGGGGGGAGAGCGAGCAGTACTTC,CASSIGGESEQYF
TRBV6-1,TRBJ1-1,-,-,TGTGCCAGCAGTGAAGGGGTTGGAACTGAAGCTTTCTTT,CASSEGVGTEAFF
TRBV7-2,TRBJ1-2,-,-,TGTGCCAGCAACCTCCCGGCAGGAGGGAACTATGGCTACACCTTC,CASNLPAGGNYGYTF
TRBV4-2,TRBJ2-1,TRBD2,-,TGTGCCAGCAACCAAGATCCCCTAGCGGGAACAGGGGAGCAGTTCTTC,CASNQDPLAGTGEQFF
TRBV2,TRBJ1-1,-,-,TGTGCCAGCACAGAAACAGGGAACCTTGAAGCTTTCTTT,CASTETGNLEAFF
TRBV19,TRBJ1-1,TRBD1,-,TGTGCCAGTAGTATGGACAGGGCGGGAGCTGAAGCTTTCTTT,CASSMDRAGAEAFF
TRBV7-9,TRBJ1-6,-,-,TGTGCCAGCAGCTCCGAGTCCTCTCCCCTCCACTTT,CASSSESSPLHF
TRBV6-2/TRBV6-3,TRBJ2-1,TRBD1,few,TGTGCCAGCAGTTACGGGACAGGGGGCAAGAATGAGCAGTTCTTC,CASSYGTGGKNEQFF
TRBV2,TRBJ1-5,-,once,TGTGCCAGCAGCGCGAATAGCAATCAGCCCCAGCATTTT,CASSANSNQPQHF
TRBV29-1,TRBJ2-7,TRBD1,-,TGCAGCGTTGGAGGACAGGGGTCTTACGAGCAGTACTTC,CSVGGQGSYEQYF
TRBV29-1,TRBJ2-1,TRBD2,-,TGCAGCGTTGAGAGACTAGCGGGTTCCTACAATGAGCAGTTCTTC,CSVERLAGSYNEQFF
TRBV6-5,TRBJ2-7,TRBD1,-,TGTGCCAGCAGACGGGGACAGGGGACCTACGAGCAGTACTTC,CASRRGQGTYEQYF
TRBV10-1,TRBJ2-3,-,-,TGCGCCAGCAGTGAGTCAGGGGGAATAGATACGCAGTATTTT,CASSESGGIDTQYF
TRBV7-9,TRBJ2-5,-,-,TGTGCCAGCAACCGGAGAGACGAGACCCAGTACTTC,CASNRRDETQYF
TRBV15,TRBJ2-3,-,-,TGTGCCACCAGCAGAGATCGGGGCACAGATACGCAGTATTTT,CATSRDRGTDTQYF
TRBV19,TRBJ1-5,TRBD1,-,TGTGCCAGTATCAAGGGACAGGGGGCAGGGGGCAATCAGCCCCAGCATTTT,CASIKGQGAGGNQPQHF
TRBV28,TRBJ2-7,-,-,TGTGCCAGCAGTTTAGGGGGATCCTACGAGCAGTACTTC,CASSLGGSYEQYF
TRBV5-1,TRBJ1-5,-,-,TGCGCCAGCAGCTTCAGGGGTGGCCAGCCCCAGCATTTT,CASSFRGGQPQHF
TRBV19,TRBJ2-2,-,-,TGTGCCAGTAGGCCTAGAACCGGGGAGCTGTTTTTT,CASRPRTGELFF
TRBV5-1,TRBJ2-2,TRBD2,-,TGCGCCAGCAGCTTGGACCGACTAGCCCGGAACACCGGGGAGCTGTTTTTT,CASSLDRLARNTGELFF
TRBV12-3/TRBV12-4,TRBJ1-3,-,-,TGTGCCAGCAGTTCGGGGGGGGCAGACACCATATATTTT,CASSSGGADTIYF
TRBV10-3,TRBJ1-3,-,once,TGTGCCATCACCCAGGGACCTGGAAACACCATATATTTT,CAITQGPGNTIYF
TRBV4-2,TRBJ1-5,-,-,TGTGCCAGCAGCCAAGAAACCCTAAATCAGCCCCAGCATTTT,CASSQETLNQPQHF
TRBV6-1,TRBJ2-6,-,-,TGTGCCAGCAGTGACGGCGGAAGCGGGGCCAACGTCCTGACTTTC,CASSDGGSGANVLTF
TRBV11-2,TRBJ2-5,TRBD2,once,TGTGCCAGCAGCTCGCCACTAGCGGGAGTTGGGGAGACCCAGTACTTC,CASSSPLAGVGETQYF
TRBV19,TRBJ1-6,-,-,TGTGCCAGTACCTACACACCCGGAGTGAATTCACCCCTCCACTTT,CASTYTPGVNSPLHF
TRBV29-1,TRBJ2-7,-,-,TGCAGCGTTGAAACTCGGGCCTACGAGCAGTACTTC,CSVETRAYEQYF
TRBV14,TRBJ1-1,-,-,TGTGCCAGCAGCCAAGCGCTGAACACTGAAGCTTTCTTT,CASSQALNTEAFF